Reported below is one T cell receptor beta chain. This sample was included in a study of blood T cell repertoires in COVID-19. Across the study: Spain, Italy and the United States supplied samples that represented acute and convalescent COVID-19. T cells, B-cell-depleted T cells, or PBMCs provided the cDNA or gDNA that served as material.

As processed by the authors: From reference gene primer amplification, estimates of nucleated cell counts were derived. Some clones are missing from TCRdb's copy, which holds only in-frame ones; the method was immunoSEQ multiplex PCR. The V and J calls and clone size come from that table; D and trimming were worked out from the DNA. The sample has approximately 170,000 clones; roughly 80% are singletons. One Seattle source followed patients from active infection through their disease course. Per germline, CDR1 SGDLS and CDR2 YYNGEE. This CDR3 is built from 16 residues. Trimming shortened V by 1 base and J by 3 bases, and 13 bases separated the two germline ends.

The specimen sequenced was peripheral blood. The rearrangement links TRBV9 to TRBJ2-2; a weak D match, TRBD2 (6 bases). This receptor was taken from a woman aged 80 or older with COVID-19, enrolled during active disease. The CDR3 here is CASSVSQGGDTGELFF. The CDR3 nucleotides read TGTGCCAGCAGCGTATCCCAGGGCGGGGACACCGGGGAGCTGTTTTTT.